Listed below are T cell receptor beta chains from one sample, sequenced in a study of blood T cell repertoires in COVID-19. TCRdb's table, derived via immunoSEQ multiplex PCR, lists solely in-frame clones and lacks some. Altogether 250,000 or so clones are present, roughly 84% being singletons, with the ten largest covering 1.5% to 1.9%. Sequencing input: peripheral blood. These receptors were taken from a woman in her thirties or forties who had recovered from COVID-19. The CDR3 runs from the conserved cysteine through the conserved F or W. Fields, in order: clone size, V gene, D gene, J gene, CDR3 protein, CDR3 DNA. A D gene is named only where the DNA matches it firmly. The size of a clone is reported for some rows only, either as once, few or many, or as a class for expanded clones.

size: NA; V: TRBV10-3; D: TRBD1; J: TRBJ2-2; CDR3: CAISPGQGSSVNTGELFF; DNA: TGTGCCATCAGTCCCGGACAGGGGTCTTCCGTTAACACCGGGGAGCTGTTTTTT
size: NA; V: TRBV10-2; D: NA; J: TRBJ1-1; CDR3: CASSSQPGHWNTEAFF; DNA: TGCGCCAGCAGTTCTCAACCGGGACACTGGAACACTGAAGCTTTCTTT
size: NA; V: TRBV24-1; D: TRBD1; J: TRBJ2-7; CDR3: CATSGPSGTARTYEQYF; DNA: TGTGCCACCAGTGGTCCCTCCGGGACAGCGAGAACCTACGAGCAGTACTTC
size: NA; V: TRBV3-1/TRBV3-2; D: TRBD1; J: TRBJ1-4; CDR3: CASSRTGTGNEKLFF; DNA: TGTGCCAGCAGCCGTACCGGGACAGGGAATGAAAAACTGTTTTTT
size: NA; V: TRBV9; D: NA; J: TRBJ1-1; CDR3: CASSVGRRNTEAFF; DNA: TGTGCCAGCAGCGTTGGGAGGAGGAACACTGAAGCTTTCTTT
size: NA; V: TRBV7-9; D: TRBD1; J: TRBJ1-1; CDR3: CASLPLSLRGRRNTEAFF; DNA: TGTGCCAGCCTCCCTCTTTCCTTAAGGGGGCGCAGGAACACTGAAGCTTTCTTT
size: NA; V: TRBV30; D: NA; J: TRBJ1-4; CDR3: CAWSEAAEKLFF; DNA: TGTGCCTGGAGTGAAGCGGCCGAAAAACTGTTTTTT
size: NA; V: TRBV19; D: NA; J: TRBJ1-2; CDR3: CASRQGTNYGYTF; DNA: TGTGCCAGTAGACAGGGAACTAACTATGGCTACACCTTC
size: NA; V: TRBV2; D: NA; J: TRBJ2-6; CDR3: CASSVGGANVLTF; DNA: TGTGCCAGCAGCGTCGGGGGGGCCAACGTCCTGACTTTC
size: NA; V: TRBV27; D: NA; J: TRBJ1-1; CDR3: CASHRGTEAFF; DNA: TGTGCCAGCCATCGGGGCACTGAAGCTTTCTTT
size: NA; V: TRBV15; D: NA; J: TRBJ1-2; CDR3: CATSSPQGSGGYTF; DNA: TGTGCCACCAGCAGCCCACAGGGATCGGGGGGCTACACCTTC
size: NA; V: TRBV28; D: NA; J: TRBJ1-1; CDR3: CASSSAGTVFMNTEAFF; DNA: TGTGCCAGCAGTTCGGCGGGGACCGTTTTTATGAACACTGAAGCTTTCTTT
size: NA; V: TRBV10-3; D: NA; J: TRBJ2-7; CDR3: CAISESRARLYEQYF; DNA: TGTGCCATCAGTGAGTCGAGAGCCCGTCTGTACGAGCAGTACTTC
size: NA; V: TRBV18; D: TRBD1; J: TRBJ1-4; CDR3: CASSSRQGEEKLFF; DNA: TGTGCCAGCTCATCTCGGCAGGGGGAGGAAAAACTGTTTTTT
size: NA; V: TRBV25-1; D: NA; J: TRBJ1-2; CDR3: CASSASFGYTF; DNA: TGTGCCAGCAGTGCCAGTTTTGGCTACACCTTC
size: NA; V: TRBV29-1; D: TRBD1; J: TRBJ2-7; CDR3: CSVPGQGRSEQYF; DNA: TGCAGCGTCCCGGGACAGGGAAGATCCGAGCAGTACTTC
size: NA; V: TRBV19; D: TRBD1; J: TRBJ2-2; CDR3: CASTRDRGAGELFF; DNA: TGTGCCAGTACTCGGGACAGGGGGGCCGGGGAGCTGTTTTTT
size: NA; V: TRBV7-9; D: TRBD1; J: TRBJ1-1; CDR3: CASSPGGTEAFF; DNA: TGTGCCAGCAGCCCAGGGGGCACTGAAGCTTTCTTT
size: NA; V: TRBV7-8; D: NA; J: TRBJ2-7; CDR3: CASSARDGSSYEQYF; DNA: TGTGCCAGCAGCGCCCGGGACGGGAGCTCCTACGAGCAGTACTTC
size: NA; V: TRBV12-3/TRBV12-4; D: TRBD1; J: TRBJ1-1; CDR3: CASRGQGTRAFF; DNA: TGTGCCAGCAGAGGACAGGGGACGAGGGCTTTCTTT
size: once; V: TRBV7-9; D: NA; J: TRBJ1-2; CDR3: CASSLSGVPYGYTF; DNA: TGTGCCAGCAGCTTATCGGGGGTCCCCTATGGCTACACCTTC
size: NA; V: TRBV20-1; D: TRBD2; J: TRBJ2-7; CDR3: CSASPSGGVLPHEQYF; DNA: TGCAGTGCTAGTCCCAGCGGGGGGGTCCTGCCCCACGAGCAGTACTTC
size: NA; V: TRBV2; D: NA; J: TRBJ1-5; CDR3: CASAGEHQPQHF; DNA: TGTGCCAGCGCCGGTGAGCATCAGCCCCAGCATTTT
size: NA; V: TRBV6-2/TRBV6-3; D: NA; J: TRBJ1-5; CDR3: CASSSRDQPQHF; DNA: TGTGCCAGCAGTTCGCGTGATCAGCCCCAGCATTTT
size: NA; V: TRBV30; D: NA; J: TRBJ2-5; CDR3: CAWSPSFRETQYF; DNA: TGTGCCTGGTCCCCTAGCTTTCGGGAGACCCAGTACTTC
size: NA; V: TRBV6-2/TRBV6-3; D: NA; J: TRBJ1-6; CDR3: CASSYGGENSPLHF; DNA: TGTGCCAGCAGTTACGGGGGGGAGAATTCACCCCTCCACTTT
size: NA; V: TRBV28; D: NA; J: TRBJ1-6; CDR3: CASSLPGDWLSPLHF; DNA: TGTGCCAGCAGTCTCCCCGGGGACTGGTTATCACCCCTCCACTTT
size: NA; V: TRBV6-1; D: TRBD1; J: TRBJ1-6; CDR3: CASSDTGGHSPLHF; DNA: TGTGCCAGCAGTGATACAGGGGGCCATTCACCCCTCCACTTT
size: NA; V: TRBV7-8; D: TRBD2; J: TRBJ2-3; CDR3: CASSLAGLAGRTDTQYF; DNA: TGTGCCAGCAGCTTAGCGGGACTAGCGGGGCGCACAGATACGCAGTATTTT
size: once; V: TRBV11-2; D: NA; J: TRBJ1-5; CDR3: CASSFSGGGQPQHF; DNA: TGTGCCAGCAGCTTCTCTGGGGGCGGCCAGCCCCAGCATTTT
size: NA; V: TRBV5-1; D: TRBD1; J: TRBJ1-4; CDR3: CASSLGDRGEKLFF; DNA: TGCGCCAGCAGCTTGGGGGACAGGGGAGAAAAACTGTTTTTT
size: once; V: TRBV4-2; D: NA; J: TRBJ2-5; CDR3: CASSQSGGGETQYF; DNA: TGTGCCAGCAGCCAATCCGGCGGTGGAGAGACCCAGTACTTC
size: few; V: TRBV7-2; D: TRBD1; J: TRBJ2-2; CDR3: CASSLVAGTANTGELFF; DNA: TGTGCCAGCAGCTTAGTCGCCGGGACAGCCAACACCGGGGAGCTGTTTTTT
size: once; V: TRBV19; D: TRBD1; J: TRBJ2-7; CDR3: CASSTRQGTSSYEQYF; DNA: TGTGCCAGTAGTACTAGACAGGGCACTAGCTCCTACGAGCAGTACTTC
size: NA; V: TRBV6-2/TRBV6-3; D: NA; J: TRBJ1-1; CDR3: CASSLTHLNTEAFF; DNA: TGTGCCAGCAGTTTGACACACTTGAACACTGAAGCTTTCTTT
size: NA; V: TRBV24-1; D: TRBD1; J: TRBJ1-5; CDR3: CATSGGYGTAHNQPQHF; DNA: TGTGCCACCAGTGGGGGATATGGGACAGCCCACAATCAGCCCCAGCATTTT
size: NA; V: TRBV6-6; D: NA; J: TRBJ1-2; CDR3: CASGPRDVGGYTF; DNA: TGTGCCAGCGGGCCCAGGGATGTCGGTGGCTACACCTTC
size: NA; V: TRBV5-6; D: TRBD1; J: TRBJ1-1; CDR3: CASSLQGALSEAFF; DNA: TGTGCCAGCAGCTTACAGGGGGCTCTCTCTGAAGCTTTCTTT
size: NA; V: TRBV3-1/TRBV3-2; D: TRBD2; J: TRBJ2-2; CDR3: CASRPAFKTSGGAWGTGELFF; DNA: TGTGCCAGCCGCCCCGCTTTTAAGACTAGCGGGGGGGCCTGGGGCACCGGGGAGCTGTTTTTT
size: NA; V: TRBV5-1; D: TRBD2; J: TRBJ2-5; CDR3: CASSPNPPAGGETQYF; DNA: TGCGCCAGCAGCCCGAATCCCCCGGCGGGGGGCGAGACCCAGTACTTC
size: NA; V: TRBV2; D: NA; J: TRBJ1-5; CDR3: CASSIRGGGNQPQHF; DNA: TGTGCCAGCAGTATAAGGGGGGGAGGCAATCAGCCCCAGCATTTT
size: NA; V: TRBV29-1; D: NA; J: TRBJ1-4; CDR3: CSGADGDEKLFF; DNA: TGCAGCGGGGCGGACGGGGATGAAAAACTGTTTTTT
size: NA; V: TRBV7-9; D: TRBD1; J: TRBJ1-6; CDR3: CASSLDGTESPLHF; DNA: TGTGCCAGCAGCTTAGACGGGACAGAATCACCCCTCCACTTT
size: NA; V: TRBV29-1; D: TRBD1; J: TRBJ1-1; CDR3: CSVSDRGNTEAFF; DNA: TGCAGCGTATCCGACAGGGGGAACACTGAAGCTTTCTTT
size: NA; V: TRBV9; D: NA; J: TRBJ2-7; CDR3: CASSARWASHEQYF; DNA: TGTGCCAGCAGCGCCCGCTGGGCGAGCCACGAGCAGTACTTC